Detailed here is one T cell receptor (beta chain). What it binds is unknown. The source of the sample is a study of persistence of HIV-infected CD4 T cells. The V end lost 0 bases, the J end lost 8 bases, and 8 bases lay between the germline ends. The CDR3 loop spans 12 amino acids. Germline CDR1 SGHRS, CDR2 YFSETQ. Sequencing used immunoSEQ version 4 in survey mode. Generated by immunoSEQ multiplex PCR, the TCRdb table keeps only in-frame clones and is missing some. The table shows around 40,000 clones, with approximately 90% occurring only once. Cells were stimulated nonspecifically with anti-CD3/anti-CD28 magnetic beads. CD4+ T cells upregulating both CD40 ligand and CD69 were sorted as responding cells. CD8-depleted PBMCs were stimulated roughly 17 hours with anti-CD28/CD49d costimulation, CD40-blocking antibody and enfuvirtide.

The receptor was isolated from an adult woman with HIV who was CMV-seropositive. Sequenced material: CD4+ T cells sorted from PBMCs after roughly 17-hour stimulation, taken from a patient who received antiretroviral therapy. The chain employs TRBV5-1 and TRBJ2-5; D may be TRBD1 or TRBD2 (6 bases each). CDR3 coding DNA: TGCGCCAGCAGCTTGGTGGGGGGCACCCAGTACTTC. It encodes CASSLVGGTQYF.